The T cell receptor (delta chain) under discussion was sequenced for a study of DNA immune sequencing with unique molecular identifiers (dated by TCRdb to 2018 to 2021). Broadly, across the study: gammadelta T cells were enriched from buffy coats using immunomagnetic cell separation, and their genomic DNA was sequenced. gammadelta T cells were enriched from PBMC of 9 to 11 healthy individuals by fluorescence-activated cell sorting. In the comparison of enriched versus non-enriched samples, 90 to 100 ng of enriched gammadelta T-cell DNA and roughly 0.94 ug of non-enriched PBMC DNA were sequenced. The study developed and validated an ultrasensitive DNA-based TRD repertoire sequencing method using PCR-introduced unique molecular identifiers. Healthy individuals were used as donors, and sorted peripheral blood gammadelta T cells were profiled from around ten of these donors. The method was checked using synthetic reference molecules and blood samples from healthy people. What the authors observed across the whole study: TRDV2 paired with TRDJ1 was the most common TRD rearrangement among clonotypes in healthy donors. Variation in TRD repertoire diversity was observed between healthy donors, with several donors found to be highly oligoclonal, in that the top 5 clonotypes exceeded half of productive molecules. The primer-based approach cannot detect novel TRD sequences that are not targeted by the primers.

The CDR3 contains 19 residues, cysteine and phenylalanine counted. The retained sequence is limited to the CDR3, 57 bases, with the frame set at the first base. Via the germline V gene, CDR1 is GEAIGNYY and CDR2 EKD. Library method: multiplex PCR. A 32-plex assay, with primers for all 8 TRDV and 4 TRDJ genes spanning the CDR3, was used to amplify the genomic DNA. A 12-nucleotide UMI was introduced during 3 barcoding PCR cycles, after which a second PCR was performed with Illumina adapter primers. AMPure XP beads were used to purify the libraries, and library quality was checked on a Fragment Analyzer using the HS NGS Fragment kit. Sequencing was run on an Illumina MiniSeq mid-output kit with around 22% PhiX and 150 cycles of paired-end reads. As for how the authors treated the data: MIGEC version 1.2.9 was used to process the reads, grouping reads by UMI and building error-corrected consensus sequences. Post-processing used modified VDJtools version 1.2.1 scripts and the tcR R package. Via CATT, TCRdb reprocessed the public reads, and rows with identical DNA were then joined. Clone size and V and J calls follow TCRdb, not the original study. Counted in this sample were under 3,000 delta-chain clones; 13% to 15% of them appeared once. Of the sample, 20% to 25% is held by the ten largest clones.

This clone occurred a few times. What this receptor recognizes is not known. A far larger clone is only one base removed, so a read error is likely. The same CDR3 is also encoded by other DNA sequences in this sample. Recombination connected TRDV2 to TRDJ3; TRDD3 aligns with 8 central bases. This TCR was sampled from a human donor in good health. Input material: gamma-delta T cells from PBMCs. The sequence in DNA is TGTGCTTGTGACACCCTACTGGGGGCCAGCTCCTGGGACACCCGACAGATGTTTTTC. This sequence encodes CACDTLLGASSWDTRQMFF.